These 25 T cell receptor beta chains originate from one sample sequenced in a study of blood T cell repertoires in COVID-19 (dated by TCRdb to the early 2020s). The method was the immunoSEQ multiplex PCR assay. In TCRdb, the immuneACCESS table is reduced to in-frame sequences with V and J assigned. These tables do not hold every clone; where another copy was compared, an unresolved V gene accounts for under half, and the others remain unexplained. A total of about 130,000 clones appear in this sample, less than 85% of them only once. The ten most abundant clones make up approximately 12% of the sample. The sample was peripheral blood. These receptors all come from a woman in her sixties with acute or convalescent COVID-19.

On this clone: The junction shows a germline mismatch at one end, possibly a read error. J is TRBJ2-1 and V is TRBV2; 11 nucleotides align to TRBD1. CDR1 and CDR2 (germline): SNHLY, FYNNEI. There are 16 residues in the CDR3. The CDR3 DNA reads TGTGCCAGCAGGGACAGGGGGCCAGTCTCCTCCAATGAGCAGTTCTTC. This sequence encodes CASRDRGPVSSNEQFF.

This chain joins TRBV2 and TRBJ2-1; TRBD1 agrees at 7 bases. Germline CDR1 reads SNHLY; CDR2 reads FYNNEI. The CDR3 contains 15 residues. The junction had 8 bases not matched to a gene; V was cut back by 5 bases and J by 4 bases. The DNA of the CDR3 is TGTGCCAGCAGTATCACCGGGACAGCGTACAATGAGCAGTTCTTC. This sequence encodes CASSITGTAYNEQFF.

CDR3 loop: CASSVAGGGGNTIYF. The CDR3 region has the DNA TGTGCCAGCAGCGTAGCAGGCGGCGGGGGAAACACCATATATTTT. The V gene is TRBV9, the J gene TRBJ1-3, with D uncertain. Germline values: CDR1 SGDLS, CDR2 YYNGEE. V lost 0 bases to trimming and J lost 4 bases, with 11 bases between them. CDR3 size: 15 residues.

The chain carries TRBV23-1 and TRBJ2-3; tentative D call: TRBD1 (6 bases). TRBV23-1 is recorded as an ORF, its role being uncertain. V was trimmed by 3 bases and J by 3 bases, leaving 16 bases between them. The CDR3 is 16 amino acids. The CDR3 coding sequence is TGCGCCAGCAGTCATTCAACAGGGCATAGTACAGATACGCAGTATTTT. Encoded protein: CASSHSTGHSTDTQYF.

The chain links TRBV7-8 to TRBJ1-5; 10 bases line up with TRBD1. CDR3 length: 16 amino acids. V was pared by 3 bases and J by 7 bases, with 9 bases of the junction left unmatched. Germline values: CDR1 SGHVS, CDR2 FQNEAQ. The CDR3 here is CASSFEDRGKYQPQHF. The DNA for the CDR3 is TGTGCCAGCAGCTTTGAGGACAGGGGGAAATACCAGCCCCAGCATTTT.

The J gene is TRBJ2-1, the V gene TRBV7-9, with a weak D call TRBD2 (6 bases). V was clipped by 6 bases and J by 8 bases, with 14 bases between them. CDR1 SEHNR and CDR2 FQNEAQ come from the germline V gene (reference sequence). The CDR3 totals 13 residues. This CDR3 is CASRAGLPYEQFF. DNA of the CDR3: TGTGCCAGCAGGGCGGGACTCCCTTATGAGCAGTTCTTC.

Written as DNA, the CDR3 is TGTGCCTGGAGTGTACGGAACAGGGCAGACACTGAAGCTTTCTTT. Translating it yields CAWSVRNRADTEAFF. The J gene is TRBJ1-1, the V gene TRBV30; tentatively, D is TRBD1 (6 bases). Deletions cut 0 bases from V and 3 bases from J, with 14 bases between. Germline CDR1 reads GTSNPN; CDR2 reads SVGIG (reference sequence). The CDR3 length is 15 residues.

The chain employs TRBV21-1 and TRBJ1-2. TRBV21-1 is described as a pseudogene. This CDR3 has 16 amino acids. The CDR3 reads CASSKIKGAGNYGYTF. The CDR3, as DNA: TGTGCCAGCAGCAAAATCAAAGGGGCGGGGAACTATGGCTACACCTTC.

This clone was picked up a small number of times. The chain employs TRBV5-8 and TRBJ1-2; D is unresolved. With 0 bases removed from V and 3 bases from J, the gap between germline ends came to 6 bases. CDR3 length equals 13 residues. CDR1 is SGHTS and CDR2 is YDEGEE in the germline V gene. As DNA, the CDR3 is TGTGCCAGCAGCTTGGCCCTGTACTATGGCTACACCTTC. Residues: CASSLALYYGYTF.

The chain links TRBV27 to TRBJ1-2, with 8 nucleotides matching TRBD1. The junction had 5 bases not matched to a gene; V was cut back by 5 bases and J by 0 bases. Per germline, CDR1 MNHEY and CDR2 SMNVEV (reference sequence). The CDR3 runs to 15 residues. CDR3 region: CASSADRGANYGYTF. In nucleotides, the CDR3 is TGTGCCAGCAGTGCAGACAGGGGAGCTAACTATGGCTACACCTTC.

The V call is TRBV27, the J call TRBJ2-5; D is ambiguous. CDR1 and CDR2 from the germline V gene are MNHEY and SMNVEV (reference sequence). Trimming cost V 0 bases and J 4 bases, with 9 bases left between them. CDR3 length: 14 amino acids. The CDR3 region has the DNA TGTGCCAGCAGTTTATCGGCGGCAATAGAGACCCAGTACTTC. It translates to CASSLSAAIETQYF.

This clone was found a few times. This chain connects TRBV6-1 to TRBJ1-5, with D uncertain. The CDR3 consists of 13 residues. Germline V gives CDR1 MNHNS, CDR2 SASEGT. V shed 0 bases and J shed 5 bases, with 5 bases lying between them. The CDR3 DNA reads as TGTGCCAGCAGTGAAGCGGCCTATCAGCCCCAGCATTTT. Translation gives CASSEAAYQPQHF.

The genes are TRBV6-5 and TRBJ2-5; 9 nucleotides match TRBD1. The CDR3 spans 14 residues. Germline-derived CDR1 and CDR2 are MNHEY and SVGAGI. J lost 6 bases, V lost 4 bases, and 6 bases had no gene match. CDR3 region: CASSSPGQGKTQYF. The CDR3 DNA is TGTGCCAGCAGTTCTCCGGGACAGGGAAAGACCCAGTACTTC.

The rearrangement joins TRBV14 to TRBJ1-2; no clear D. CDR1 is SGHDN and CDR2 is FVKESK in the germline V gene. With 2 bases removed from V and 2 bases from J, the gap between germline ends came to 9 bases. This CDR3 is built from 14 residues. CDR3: CASSQSGLNYGYTF. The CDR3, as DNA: TGTGCCAGCAGCCAAAGCGGGCTAAACTATGGCTACACCTTC.

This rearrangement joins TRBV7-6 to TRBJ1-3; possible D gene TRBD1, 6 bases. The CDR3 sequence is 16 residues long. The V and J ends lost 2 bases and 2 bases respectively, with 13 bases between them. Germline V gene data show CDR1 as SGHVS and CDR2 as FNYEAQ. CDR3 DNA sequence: TGTGCCAGCAGCTTAAATCCAACAGGGACTGGAAACACCATATATTTT. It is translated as CASSLNPTGTGNTIYF.

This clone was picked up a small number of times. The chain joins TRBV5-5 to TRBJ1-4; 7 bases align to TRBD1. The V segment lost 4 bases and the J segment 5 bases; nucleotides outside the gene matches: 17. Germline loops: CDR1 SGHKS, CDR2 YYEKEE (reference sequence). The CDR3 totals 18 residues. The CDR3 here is CASSQKGKGAGENEKLFF. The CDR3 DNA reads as TGTGCCAGCAGCCAAAAGGGGAAGGGGGCCGGTGAGAATGAAAAACTGTTTTTT.

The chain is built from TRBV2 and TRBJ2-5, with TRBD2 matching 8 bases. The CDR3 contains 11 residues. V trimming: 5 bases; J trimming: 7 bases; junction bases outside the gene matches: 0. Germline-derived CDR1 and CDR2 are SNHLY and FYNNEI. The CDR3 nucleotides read TGTGCCAGCAGTCGGGAGGGGACCCAGTACTTC. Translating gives CASSREGTQYF.

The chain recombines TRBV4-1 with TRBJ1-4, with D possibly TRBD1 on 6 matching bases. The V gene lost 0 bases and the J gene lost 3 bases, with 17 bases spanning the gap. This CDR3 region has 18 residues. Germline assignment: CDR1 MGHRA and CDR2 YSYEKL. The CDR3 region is CASSQEGNRVTSNEKLFF. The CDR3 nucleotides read TGCGCCAGCAGCCAAGAGGGGAACAGGGTTACTTCTAATGAAAAACTGTTTTTT.

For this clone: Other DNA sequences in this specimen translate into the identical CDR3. The DNA for the CDR3 is TGCGCCAGCAGCCGGGACAGCAATTCACCCCTCCACTTT. This gives the protein CASSRDSNSPLHF. The gene calls are TRBV5-1 and TRBJ1-6, with TRBD1 identical over 7 bases. This CDR3 comprises 13 residues. V was pared by 4 bases and J by 7 bases, with 2 bases of the junction left unmatched. Per germline, CDR1 SGHRS and CDR2 YFSETQ. Full variable domain (missing parts from reference TRBV5-1 and TRBJ1-6): KAGVTQTPRYLIKTRGQQVTLSCSPISGHRSVSWYQQTPGQGLQFLFEYFSETQRNKGNFPGRFSGRQFSNSRSEMNVSTLELGDSALYLCASSRDSNSPLHFGNGTRLTVT.

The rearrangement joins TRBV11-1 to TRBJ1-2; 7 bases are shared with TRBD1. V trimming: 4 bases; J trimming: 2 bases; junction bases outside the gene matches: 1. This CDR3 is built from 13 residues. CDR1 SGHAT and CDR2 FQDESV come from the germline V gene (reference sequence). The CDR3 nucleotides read TGTGCCAGCAGCTCGACAGGGAACTATGGCTACACCTTC. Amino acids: CASSSTGNYGYTF.

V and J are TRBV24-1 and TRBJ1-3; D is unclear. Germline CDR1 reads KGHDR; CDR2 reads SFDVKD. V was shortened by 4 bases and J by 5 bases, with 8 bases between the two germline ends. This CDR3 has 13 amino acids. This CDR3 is CATSDRDRNTIYF. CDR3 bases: TGTGCCACCAGTGACCGTGACAGAAACACCATATATTTT.

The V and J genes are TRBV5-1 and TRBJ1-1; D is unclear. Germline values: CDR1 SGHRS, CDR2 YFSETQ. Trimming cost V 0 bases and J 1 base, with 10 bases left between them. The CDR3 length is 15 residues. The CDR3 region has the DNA TGCGCCAGCAGCTTGGCCGGACGGGAGAACACTGAAGCTTTCTTT. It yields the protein CASSLAGRENTEAFF. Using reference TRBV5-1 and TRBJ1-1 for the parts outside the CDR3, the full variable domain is KAGVTQTPRYLIKTRGQQVTLSCSPISGHRSVSWYQQTPGQGLQFLFEYFSETQRNKGNFPGRFSGRQFSNSRSEMNVSTLELGDSALYLCASSLAGRENTEAFFGQGTRLTVV.

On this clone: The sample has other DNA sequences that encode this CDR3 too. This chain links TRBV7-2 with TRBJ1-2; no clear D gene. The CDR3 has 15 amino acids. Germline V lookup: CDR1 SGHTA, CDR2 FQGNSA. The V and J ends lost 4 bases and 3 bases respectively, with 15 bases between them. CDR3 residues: CASSSYRGGYYGYTF. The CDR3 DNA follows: TGTGCCAGCAGCTCCTACCGCGGAGGCTACTATGGCTACACCTTC.

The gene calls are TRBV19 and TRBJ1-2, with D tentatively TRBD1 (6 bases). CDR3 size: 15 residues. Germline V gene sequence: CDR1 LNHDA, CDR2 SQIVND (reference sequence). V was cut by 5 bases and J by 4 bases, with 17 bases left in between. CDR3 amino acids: CASSPNTGSRYGYTF. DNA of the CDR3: TGTGCCAGTAGTCCAAACACAGGGAGTCGCTATGGCTACACCTTC.

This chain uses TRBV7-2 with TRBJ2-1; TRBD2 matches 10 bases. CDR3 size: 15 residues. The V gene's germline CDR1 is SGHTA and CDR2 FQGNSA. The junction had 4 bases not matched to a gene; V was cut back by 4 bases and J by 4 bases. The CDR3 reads CASSSSSGGYNEQFF. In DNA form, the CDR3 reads TGTGCCAGCAGCTCGTCTAGCGGGGGATACAATGAGCAGTTCTTC.